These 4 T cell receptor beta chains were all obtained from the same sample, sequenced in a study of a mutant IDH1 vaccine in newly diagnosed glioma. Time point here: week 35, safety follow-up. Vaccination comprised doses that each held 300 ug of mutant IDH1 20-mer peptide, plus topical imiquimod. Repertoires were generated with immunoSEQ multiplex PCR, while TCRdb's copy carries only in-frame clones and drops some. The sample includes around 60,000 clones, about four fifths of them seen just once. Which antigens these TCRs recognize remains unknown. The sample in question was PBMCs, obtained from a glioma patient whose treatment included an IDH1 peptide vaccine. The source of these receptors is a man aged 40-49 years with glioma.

This chain's CDR3 is CASSGDRVEKLFF. The DNA of the CDR3 is TGTGCCAGCAGTGGAGACAGGGTTGAAAAACTGTTTTTT. The chain uses TRBV2 and TRBJ1-4, with 7 positions matching TRBD1. The CDR3 length is 13 residues. The V gene end was trimmed by 4 bases and the J gene end by 7 bases; junction bases not matched to a gene: 3. Germline CDR1 is SNHLY and CDR2 is FYNNEI.

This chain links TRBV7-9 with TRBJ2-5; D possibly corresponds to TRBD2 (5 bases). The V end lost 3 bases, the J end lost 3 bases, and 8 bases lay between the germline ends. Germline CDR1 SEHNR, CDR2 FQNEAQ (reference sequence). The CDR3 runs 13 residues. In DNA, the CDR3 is TGTGCCAGCAGCTTGGTCGGGGAAGAGACCCAGTACTTC. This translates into CASSLVGEETQYF.

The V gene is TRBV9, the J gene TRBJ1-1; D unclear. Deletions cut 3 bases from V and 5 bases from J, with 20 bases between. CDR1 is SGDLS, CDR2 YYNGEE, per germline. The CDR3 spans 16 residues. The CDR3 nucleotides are TGTGCCAGCAGCGCCTCCCCGGGAGCCGCGGGGACTGAAGCTTTCTTT. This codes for CASSASPGAAGTEAFF.

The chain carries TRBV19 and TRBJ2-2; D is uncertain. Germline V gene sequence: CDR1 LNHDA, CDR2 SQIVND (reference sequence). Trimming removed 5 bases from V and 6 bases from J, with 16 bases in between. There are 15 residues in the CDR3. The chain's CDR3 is CASSPLDLLPGELFF. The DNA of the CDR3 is TGTGCCAGTAGTCCGCTAGACTTACTCCCCGGGGAGCTGTTTTTT. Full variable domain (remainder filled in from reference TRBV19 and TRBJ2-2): DGGITQSPKYLFRKEGQNVTLSCEQNLNHDAMYWYRQDPGQGLRLIYYSQIVNDFQKGDIAEGYSVSREKKESFPLTVTSAQKNPTAFYLCASSPLDLLPGELFFGEGSRLTVL.